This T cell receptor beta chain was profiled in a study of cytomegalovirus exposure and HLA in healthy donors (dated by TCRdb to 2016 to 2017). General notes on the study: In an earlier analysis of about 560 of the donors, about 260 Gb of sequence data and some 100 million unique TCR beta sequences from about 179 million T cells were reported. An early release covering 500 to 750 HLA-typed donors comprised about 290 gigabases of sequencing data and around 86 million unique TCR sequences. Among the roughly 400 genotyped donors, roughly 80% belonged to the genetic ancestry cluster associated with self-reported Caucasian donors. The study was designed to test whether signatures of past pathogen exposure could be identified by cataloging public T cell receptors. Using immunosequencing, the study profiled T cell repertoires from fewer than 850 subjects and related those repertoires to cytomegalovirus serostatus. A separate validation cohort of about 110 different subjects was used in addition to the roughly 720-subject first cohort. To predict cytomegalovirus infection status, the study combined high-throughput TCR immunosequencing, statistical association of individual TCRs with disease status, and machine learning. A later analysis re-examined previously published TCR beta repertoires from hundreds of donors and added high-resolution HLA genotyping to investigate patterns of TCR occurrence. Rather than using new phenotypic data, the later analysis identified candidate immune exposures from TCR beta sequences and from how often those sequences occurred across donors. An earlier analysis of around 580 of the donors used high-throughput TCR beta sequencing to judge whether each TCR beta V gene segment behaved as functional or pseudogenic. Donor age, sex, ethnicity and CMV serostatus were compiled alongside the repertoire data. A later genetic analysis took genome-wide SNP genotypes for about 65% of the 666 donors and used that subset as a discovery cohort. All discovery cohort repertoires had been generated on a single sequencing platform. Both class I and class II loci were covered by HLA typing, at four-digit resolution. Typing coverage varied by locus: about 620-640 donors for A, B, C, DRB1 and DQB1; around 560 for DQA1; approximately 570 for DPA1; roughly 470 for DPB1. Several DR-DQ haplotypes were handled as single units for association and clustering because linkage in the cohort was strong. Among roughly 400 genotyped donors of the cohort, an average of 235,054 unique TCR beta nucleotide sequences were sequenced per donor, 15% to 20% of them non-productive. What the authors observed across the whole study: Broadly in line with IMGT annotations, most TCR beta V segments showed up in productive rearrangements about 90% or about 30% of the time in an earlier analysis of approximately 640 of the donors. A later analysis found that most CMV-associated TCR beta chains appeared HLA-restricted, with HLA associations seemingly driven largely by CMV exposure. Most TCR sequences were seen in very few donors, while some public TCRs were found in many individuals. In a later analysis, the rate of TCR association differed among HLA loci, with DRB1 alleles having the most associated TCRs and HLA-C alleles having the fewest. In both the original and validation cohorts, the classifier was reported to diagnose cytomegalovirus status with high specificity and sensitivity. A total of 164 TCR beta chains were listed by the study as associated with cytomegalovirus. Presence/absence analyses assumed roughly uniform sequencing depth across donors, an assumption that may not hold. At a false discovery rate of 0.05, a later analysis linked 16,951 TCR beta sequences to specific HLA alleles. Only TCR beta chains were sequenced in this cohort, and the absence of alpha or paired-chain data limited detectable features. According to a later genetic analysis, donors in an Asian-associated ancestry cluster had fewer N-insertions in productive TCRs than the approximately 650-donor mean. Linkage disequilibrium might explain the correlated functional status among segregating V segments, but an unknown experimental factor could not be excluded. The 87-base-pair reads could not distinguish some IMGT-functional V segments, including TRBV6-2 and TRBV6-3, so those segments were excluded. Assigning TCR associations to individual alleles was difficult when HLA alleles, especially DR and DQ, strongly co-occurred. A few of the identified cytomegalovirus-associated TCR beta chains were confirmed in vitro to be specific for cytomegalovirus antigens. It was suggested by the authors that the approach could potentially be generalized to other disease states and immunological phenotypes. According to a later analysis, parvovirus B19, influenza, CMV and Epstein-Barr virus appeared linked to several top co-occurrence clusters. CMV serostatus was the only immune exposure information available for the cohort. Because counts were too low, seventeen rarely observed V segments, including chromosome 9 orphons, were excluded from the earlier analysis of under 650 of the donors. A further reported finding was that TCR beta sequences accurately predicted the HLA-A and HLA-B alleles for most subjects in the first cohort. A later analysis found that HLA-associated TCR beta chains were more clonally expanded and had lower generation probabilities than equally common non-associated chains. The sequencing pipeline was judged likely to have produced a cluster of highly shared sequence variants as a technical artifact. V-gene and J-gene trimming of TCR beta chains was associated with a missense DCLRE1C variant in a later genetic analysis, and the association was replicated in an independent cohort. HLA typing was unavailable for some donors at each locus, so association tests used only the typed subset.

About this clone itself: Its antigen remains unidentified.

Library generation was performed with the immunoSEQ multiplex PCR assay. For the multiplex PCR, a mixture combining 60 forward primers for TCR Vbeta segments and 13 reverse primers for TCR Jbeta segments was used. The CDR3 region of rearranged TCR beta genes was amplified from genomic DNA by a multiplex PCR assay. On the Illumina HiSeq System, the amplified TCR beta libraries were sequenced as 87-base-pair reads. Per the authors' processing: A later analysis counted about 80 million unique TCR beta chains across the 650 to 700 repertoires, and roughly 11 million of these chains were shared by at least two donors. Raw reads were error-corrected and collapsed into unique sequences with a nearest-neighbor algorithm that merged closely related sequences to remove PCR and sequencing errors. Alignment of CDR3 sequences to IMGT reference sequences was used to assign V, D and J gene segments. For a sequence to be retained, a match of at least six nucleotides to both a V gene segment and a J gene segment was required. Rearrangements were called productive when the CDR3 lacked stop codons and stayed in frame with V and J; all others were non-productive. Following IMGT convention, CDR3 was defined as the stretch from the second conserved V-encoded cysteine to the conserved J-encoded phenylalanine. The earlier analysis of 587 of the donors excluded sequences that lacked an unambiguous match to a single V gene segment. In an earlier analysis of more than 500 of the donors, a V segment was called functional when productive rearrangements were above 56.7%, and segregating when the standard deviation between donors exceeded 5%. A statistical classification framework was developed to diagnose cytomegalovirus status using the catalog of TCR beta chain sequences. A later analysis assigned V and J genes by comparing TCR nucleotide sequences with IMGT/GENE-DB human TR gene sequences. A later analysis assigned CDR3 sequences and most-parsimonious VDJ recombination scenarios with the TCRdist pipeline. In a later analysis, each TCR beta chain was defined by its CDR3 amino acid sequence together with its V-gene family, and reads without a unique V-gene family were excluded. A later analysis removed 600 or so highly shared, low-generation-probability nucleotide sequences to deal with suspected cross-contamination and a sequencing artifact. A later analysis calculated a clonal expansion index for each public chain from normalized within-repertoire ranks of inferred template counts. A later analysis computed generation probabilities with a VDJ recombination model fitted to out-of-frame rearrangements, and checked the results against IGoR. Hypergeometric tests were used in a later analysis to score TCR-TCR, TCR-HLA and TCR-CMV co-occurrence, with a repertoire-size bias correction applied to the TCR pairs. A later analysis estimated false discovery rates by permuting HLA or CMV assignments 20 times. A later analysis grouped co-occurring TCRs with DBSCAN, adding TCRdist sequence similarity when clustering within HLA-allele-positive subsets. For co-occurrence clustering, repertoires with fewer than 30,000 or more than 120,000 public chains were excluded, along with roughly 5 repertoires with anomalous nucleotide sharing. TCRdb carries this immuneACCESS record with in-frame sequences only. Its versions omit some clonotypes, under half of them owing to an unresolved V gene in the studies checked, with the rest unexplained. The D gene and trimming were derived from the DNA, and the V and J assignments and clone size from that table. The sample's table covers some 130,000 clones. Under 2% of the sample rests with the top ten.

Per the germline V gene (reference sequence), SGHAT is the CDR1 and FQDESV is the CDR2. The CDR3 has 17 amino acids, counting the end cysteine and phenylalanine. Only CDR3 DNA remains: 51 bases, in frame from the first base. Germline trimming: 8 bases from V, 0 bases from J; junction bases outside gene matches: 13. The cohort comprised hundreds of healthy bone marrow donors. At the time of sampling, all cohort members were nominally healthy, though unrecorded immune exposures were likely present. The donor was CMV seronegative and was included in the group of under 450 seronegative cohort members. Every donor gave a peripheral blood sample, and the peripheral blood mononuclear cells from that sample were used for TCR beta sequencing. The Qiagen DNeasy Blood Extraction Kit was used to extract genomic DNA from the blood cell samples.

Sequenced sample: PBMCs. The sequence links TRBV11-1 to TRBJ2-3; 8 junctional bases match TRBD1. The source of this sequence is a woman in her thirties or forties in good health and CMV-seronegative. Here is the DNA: TGTGCCAGCGCCGTGGGCGTCCGACAGGGGAGCACAGATACGCAGTATTTT. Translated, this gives CASAVGVRQGSTDTQYF.